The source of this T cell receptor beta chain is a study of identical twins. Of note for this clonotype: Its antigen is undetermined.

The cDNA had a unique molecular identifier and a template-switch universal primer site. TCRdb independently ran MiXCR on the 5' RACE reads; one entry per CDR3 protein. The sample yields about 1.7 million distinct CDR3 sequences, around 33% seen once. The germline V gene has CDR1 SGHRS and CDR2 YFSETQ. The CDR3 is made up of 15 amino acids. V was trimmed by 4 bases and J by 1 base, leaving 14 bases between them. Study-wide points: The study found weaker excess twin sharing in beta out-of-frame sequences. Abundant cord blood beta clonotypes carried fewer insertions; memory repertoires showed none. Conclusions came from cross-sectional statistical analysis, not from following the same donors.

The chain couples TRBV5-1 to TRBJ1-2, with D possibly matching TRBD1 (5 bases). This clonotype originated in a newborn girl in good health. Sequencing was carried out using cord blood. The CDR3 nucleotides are TGCGCCAGCAGCCCCACAGGAGAAATTAACTATGGCTACACCTTC. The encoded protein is CASSPTGEINYGYTF. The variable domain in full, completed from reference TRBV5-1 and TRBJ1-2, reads KAGVTQTPRYLIKTRGQQVTLSCSPISGHRSVSWYQQTPGQGLQFLFEYFSETQRNKGNFPGRFSGRQFSNSRSEMNVSTLELGDSALYLCASSPTGEINYGYTFGSGTRLTVV.